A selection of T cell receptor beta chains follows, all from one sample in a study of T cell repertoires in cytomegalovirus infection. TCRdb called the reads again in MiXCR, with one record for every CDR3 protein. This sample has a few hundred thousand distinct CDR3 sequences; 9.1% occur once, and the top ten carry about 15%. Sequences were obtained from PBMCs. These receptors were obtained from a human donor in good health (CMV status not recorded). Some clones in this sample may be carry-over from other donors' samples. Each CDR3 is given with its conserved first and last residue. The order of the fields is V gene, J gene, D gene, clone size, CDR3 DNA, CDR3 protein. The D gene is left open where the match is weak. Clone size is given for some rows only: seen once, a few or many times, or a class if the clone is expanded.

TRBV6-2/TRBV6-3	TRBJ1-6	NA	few	TGTGCCAGCAGTCGATCCAGCATGGACAGTACCCTCCACTTT	CASSRSSMDSTLHF
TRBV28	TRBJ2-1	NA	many	TGTGCCAGCAGTGGCGACAGAATCAATGAGCAGTTCTTC	CASSGDRINEQFF
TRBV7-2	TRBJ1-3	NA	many	TGTGCCAGCGCATCGACTCCTGGTAGCGGAAACACCATATATTTT	CASASTPGSGNTIYF
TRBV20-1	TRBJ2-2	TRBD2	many	TGCAGTGCTGTACTAGCGGGGGCTGACACCGGGGAGCTGTTTTTT	CSAVLAGADTGELFF
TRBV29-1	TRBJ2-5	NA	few	TGCAGCGTTGGACCTCAAGAGACCCAGTACTTC	CSVGPQETQYF
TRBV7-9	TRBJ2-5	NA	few	TGTGCCAGCAAGATGAGCCAAGAGACCCAGTACTTC	CASKMSQETQYF
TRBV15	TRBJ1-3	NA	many	TGTGCCACCAGCGGAGGGGGGTCTGGAAACACCATATATTTT	CATSGGGSGNTIYF
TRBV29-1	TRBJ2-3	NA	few	TGCAGCGTCCGCCGGGGGTCCGCAGATACGCAGTATTTT	CSVRRGSADTQYF
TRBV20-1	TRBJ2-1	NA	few	TGCAGTGCTGACCCAGGGACATTGCCCTACAATGAGCAGTTCTTC	CSADPGTLPYNEQFF
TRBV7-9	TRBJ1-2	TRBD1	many	TGTGCCAGCAGCTGGGGACAGCACTATGGCTACACCTTC	CASSWGQHYGYTF
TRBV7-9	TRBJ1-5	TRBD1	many	TGTGCCAGCAGCTCCGGACAGGGACGGGATAGCAATCAGCCCCAGCATTTT	CASSSGQGRDSNQPQHF
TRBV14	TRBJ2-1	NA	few	TGTGCCAGCAGCCAAGATTGGTCTGGGGGTGAGCAGTTCTTC	CASSQDWSGGEQFF
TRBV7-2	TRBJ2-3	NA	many	TGTGCCAGCAGCCCGTACTTTAGCACAGATACGCAGTATTTT	CASSPYFSTDTQYF
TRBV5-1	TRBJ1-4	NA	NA	TGCGTCAGCAGCTTGGGACTTGCTAATGAAAAACTGTTTTTT	CVSSLGLANEKLFF
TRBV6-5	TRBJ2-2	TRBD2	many	TGTGCCAGCGGGACTAGCGGGAGGAGCACCGGGGAGCTGTTTTTT	CASGTSGRSTGELFF
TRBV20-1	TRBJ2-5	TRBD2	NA	TGCAGTGCTGGACTAGCGGGAGGGCCCAAAGAGACCCAGTACTTC	CSAGLAGGPKETQYF
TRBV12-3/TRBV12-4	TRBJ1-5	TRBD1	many	TGTGCCAGCAAATTTTGGGCCCGCAGGGGGCCCAGTCAGCCCCAGCATTTT	CASKFWARRGPSQPQHF
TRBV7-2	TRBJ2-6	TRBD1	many	TGTGCCAGCAGCTCCCAACTGTACCGGGACAGGGGAACTCTCTCTGGGGCCAACGTCCTGACTTTC	CASSSQLYRDRGTLSGANVLTF
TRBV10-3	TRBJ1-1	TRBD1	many	TGTGCCACGGGACAGGGGATGAACACTGAAGCTTTCTTT	CATGQGMNTEAFF
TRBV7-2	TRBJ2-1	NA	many	TGTGCCAGCAGCCCCTTCATCGGAGGGGACAATGAGCAGTTCTTC	CASSPFIGGDNEQFF
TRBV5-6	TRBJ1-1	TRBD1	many	TGTGCCAGCAGCTTGACAGGGGGCACTGAAGCTTTCTTT	CASSLTGGTEAFF
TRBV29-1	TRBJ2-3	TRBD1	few	TGCAGCGTGGGTCGACAGGGGCCGCGCACAGATACGCAGTATTTT	CSVGRQGPRTDTQYF
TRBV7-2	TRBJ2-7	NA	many	TGTGCCAGCAGCCAGGGCAGTGCCTCCTACGAGCAGTACTTC	CASSQGSASYEQYF
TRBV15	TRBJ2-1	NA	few	TGTGCCACCAGCAGAGAAATTGCCTCCGCCTACAATGAGCAGTTCTTC	CATSREIASAYNEQFF
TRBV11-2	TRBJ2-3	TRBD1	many	TGTGCCAGCAGCTCTCGGGACAGGGTCCCAGATACGCAGTATTTT	CASSSRDRVPDTQYF
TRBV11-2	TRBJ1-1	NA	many	TGTGCCAGCAGCTTAGATCCCGACAGAGGAGCTTTCTTT	CASSLDPDRGAFF
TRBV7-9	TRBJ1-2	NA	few	TGTGCCAGCAGCCCGGACGGTCCCTATGGCTACACCTTC	CASSPDGPYGYTF
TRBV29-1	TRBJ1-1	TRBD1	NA	TGCAGCGTTCGAGTTACAGGGGCGACTGAAGCTTTCTTT	CSVRVTGATEAFF
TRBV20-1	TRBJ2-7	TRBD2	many	TGCAGTGCGCTAGCGGGAGTGTACGAGCAGTACTTC	CSALAGVYEQYF
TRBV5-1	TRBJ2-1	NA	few	TGCGCCAGCAGCTTGTTTGGGGACACGTACAATGAGCAGTTCTTC	CASSLFGDTYNEQFF
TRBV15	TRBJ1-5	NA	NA	TGTGCCACCAGCCCTAAGAGGGGACCGCGGCCCCAGCATTTT	CATSPKRGPRPQHF
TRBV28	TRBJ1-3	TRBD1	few	TGTGCCAGCAGTCGTGGACAGGGAACTACTGGAAACACCATATATTTT	CASSRGQGTTGNTIYF
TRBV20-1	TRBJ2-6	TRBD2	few	TGCAGTGCTATCCTAGCGGGAGGTCTCTCTGGGGCCAACGTCCTGACTTTC	CSAILAGGLSGANVLTF
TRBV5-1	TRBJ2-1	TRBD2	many	TGCGCCAGCAGCTTGACTAGCGGGGGACCCAATGAGCAGTTCTTC	CASSLTSGGPNEQFF
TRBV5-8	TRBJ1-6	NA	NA	TGTGCCAGCAGCTTGCGGGTGAGGGGATCACCCCTCCACTTT	CASSLRVRGSPLHF
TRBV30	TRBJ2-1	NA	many	TGTGCCTGGATAGGAATTTTGGGTTGGGACGTGTGCACGGGATACAATGAGCAGTTCTTC	CAWIGILGWDVCTGYNEQFF
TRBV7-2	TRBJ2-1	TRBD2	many	TGTGCCAGCAGCCCCCAGCGGGAGTGGGCCAATGAGCAGTTCTTC	CASSPQREWANEQFF
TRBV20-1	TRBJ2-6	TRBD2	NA	TGCAGTGCTAGAGGGCCGGGACTAGCGACAACTGGGGCCAACGTCCTGACTTTC	CSARGPGLATTGANVLTF
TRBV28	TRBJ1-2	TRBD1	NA	TGTGCCAGCAGTCCCCGGGACAGGAGTCGCTACACCTTC	CASSPRDRSRYTF
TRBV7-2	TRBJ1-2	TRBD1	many	TGTGCCAGCAGTACGGACAGGGGGAGAACCCGCTACACCTTC	CASSTDRGRTRYTF
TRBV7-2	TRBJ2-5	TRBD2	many	TGTGCCAGCAGCTCAAGCGGGAGGGGAGAGACCCAGTACTTC	CASSSSGRGETQYF
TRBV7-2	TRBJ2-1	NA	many	TGTGCCAGCAGCCCATTCCGTACAGGGAGCAACGAGCAGTTCTTC	CASSPFRTGSNEQFF
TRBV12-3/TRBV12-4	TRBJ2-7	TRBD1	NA	TGTGCCAGCAGACCCACCCGGAAAAGACAGGGTGATCCCAACGAGCAGTACTTC	CASRPTRKRQGDPNEQYF
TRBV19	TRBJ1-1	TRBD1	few	TGTGCCAGTAGTATAAGAACAGGGGACACTGAAGCTTTCTTT	CASSIRTGDTEAFF
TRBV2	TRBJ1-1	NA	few	TGTGCCAGCAGTGATCCTGCCAGGGCGAACACTGAAGCTTTCTTT	CASSDPARANTEAFF
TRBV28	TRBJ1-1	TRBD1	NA	TGTGCCAGCAGTTTCCCTCCATTGGACAGGCTGAACACTGAAGCTTTCTTT	CASSFPPLDRLNTEAFF
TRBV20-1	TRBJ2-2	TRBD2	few	TGCAGTGCTAGACCAGCTAGCGGGGCGAACACCGGGGAGCTGTTTTTT	CSARPASGANTGELFF
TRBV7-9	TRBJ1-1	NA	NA	TGTGCCAGCAGCTTGGGTGTGGGCAGTAGTTACACTGAAGCTTTCTTT	CASSLGVGSSYTEAFF
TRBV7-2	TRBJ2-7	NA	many	TGTGCCAGCAGCCCACGGGGAGCGACCCGTTACGAGCAGTACTTC	CASSPRGATRYEQYF
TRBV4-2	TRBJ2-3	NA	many	TGTGCCAGCAGCCAAGACGGGACCCTCGGGGCCCAAGATACGCAGTATTTT	CASSQDGTLGAQDTQYF